A selection of T cell receptor beta chains follows, all from one sample in a study of cytomegalovirus exposure and HLA in healthy donors. Sequenced by immunoSEQ multiplex PCR; TCRdb stores in-frame clones only, minus some. The sample has around 50,000 clones; 70% to 85% are singletons. The sequencing sample was made of PBMCs. The source is a man in his forties in good health and CMV-seronegative. Both conserved end residues are part of each CDR3. Each record gives: D gene, clone size, V gene, J gene, CDR3 DNA, CDR3 protein. D genes are given only for firm matches. Clone size, where shown, is once, few, many, or a class for clones that have expanded.

D: -
size: -
V: TRBV27
J: TRBJ1-3
DNA: TGTGCCAGCAGTCAAAACTCTGGAAACACCATATATTTT
CDR3: CASSQNSGNTIYF

D: -
size: -
V: TRBV7-2
J: TRBJ1-2
DNA: TGTGCCAGCAGAGGGGCTAACTATGGCTACACCTTC
CDR3: CASRGANYGYTF

D: TRBD2
size: -
V: TRBV30
J: TRBJ2-3
DNA: TGTGCCTGGAGCCTTACGACTAGCGGGCCTAATCGCTTCACAGATACGCAGTATTTT
CDR3: CAWSLTTSGPNRFTDTQYF

D: TRBD1
size: once
V: TRBV2
J: TRBJ1-2
DNA: TGTGCCAGCAGTAACCGGGACAGGGTCTATGGCTACACCTTC
CDR3: CASSNRDRVYGYTF

D: -
size: once
V: TRBV28
J: TRBJ1-3
DNA: TGTGCCAGCAGGACGGGAAGCTCTGGAAACACCATATATTTT
CDR3: CASRTGSSGNTIYF

D: -
size: once
V: TRBV7-9
J: TRBJ2-5
DNA: TGTGCCAGCAGCTTAGCTTTCGGCGGGCAAGAGACCCAGTACTTC
CDR3: CASSLAFGGQETQYF

D: -
size: -
V: TRBV6-1
J: TRBJ2-7
DNA: TGTGCCAGCAGTGAAAGAGTCGGCGGGGACGCGTACGAGCAGTACTTC
CDR3: CASSERVGGDAYEQYF

D: -
size: once
V: TRBV30
J: TRBJ1-5
DNA: TGTGCCTGGAGTGGAGGTCCTACCCTGAATCAGCCCCAGCATTTT
CDR3: CAWSGGPTLNQPQHF

D: TRBD1
size: -
V: TRBV5-1
J: TRBJ2-3
DNA: TGCGCCAGCAGCAGGACAGGCCAAACGGCCACAGATACGCAGTATTTT
CDR3: CASSRTGQTATDTQYF

D: -
size: once
V: TRBV29-1
J: TRBJ1-4
DNA: TGCAGCGTTAGCCCACTGGCAACTAATGAAAAACTGTTTTTT
CDR3: CSVSPLATNEKLFF

D: -
size: -
V: TRBV14
J: TRBJ1-2
DNA: TGTGCCAGCAGCCCCCAGGACAGATATGGCTACACCTTC
CDR3: CASSPQDRYGYTF

D: -
size: -
V: TRBV19
J: TRBJ1-1
DNA: TGTGCCAGTAGTATCCCTGACATTGGACTTCAAGCTTTCTTT
CDR3: CASSIPDIGLQAFF

D: -
size: once
V: TRBV10-1
J: TRBJ2-2
DNA: TGCGCCAGCCCCCTTCCGTTTTTT
CDR3: CASPLPFF

D: -
size: -
V: TRBV25-1
J: TRBJ1-6
DNA: TGTGCCAGCAGTGAACCAGGGGTTACTTCACCCCTCCACTTT
CDR3: CASSEPGVTSPLHF

D: -
size: once
V: TRBV30
J: TRBJ1-2
DNA: TGTGCCTGGACCTACAGGGCTGGCTATGGCTACACCTTC
CDR3: CAWTYRAGYGYTF

D: -
size: few
V: TRBV6-6
J: TRBJ1-5
DNA: TGTGCCAGCAGTCCACAGGGATCTGGCGGTCAGCCCCAGCATTTT
CDR3: CASSPQGSGGQPQHF

D: -
size: -
V: TRBV28
J: TRBJ1-2
DNA: TGTGCCAGTGTCCCTCAGGGTAACTATGGCTACACCTTC
CDR3: CASVPQGNYGYTF

D: TRBD1
size: -
V: TRBV7-8
J: TRBJ1-5
DNA: TGTGCCAGCAGCCCTGCGACAGGGGTGGATCAGCCCCAGCATTTT
CDR3: CASSPATGVDQPQHF

D: -
size: -
V: TRBV6-5
J: TRBJ2-3
DNA: TGTGCCAGCAGTTACGGGCTCTATGGCAGCACAGATACGCAGTATTTT
CDR3: CASSYGLYGSTDTQYF

D: -
size: many
V: TRBV6-5
J: TRBJ2-3
DNA: TGTGCCAGCAAAATAGCGTTTACAGATACGCAGTATTTT
CDR3: CASKIAFTDTQYF

D: TRBD1
size: -
V: TRBV7-2
J: TRBJ2-3
DNA: TGTGCCAGCAGCTTAGGGTCCTGGACAGGGAGCAGCACAGATACGCAGTATTTT
CDR3: CASSLGSWTGSSTDTQYF

D: -
size: once
V: TRBV28
J: TRBJ1-5
DNA: TGTGCCAGCAGTGGGGCCCTCAAGTGGAATAGCAATCAGCCCCAGCATTTT
CDR3: CASSGALKWNSNQPQHF

D: -
size: few
V: TRBV4-3
J: TRBJ2-1
DNA: TGCGCCAGCAGCCAAGAGGGACTGATAAAGAATGAGCAGTTCTTC
CDR3: CASSQEGLIKNEQFF

D: -
size: -
V: TRBV5-4
J: TRBJ1-1
DNA: TGTGCCAGCAGCTTGGAGGCAGGCATAAACACTGAAGCTTTCTTT
CDR3: CASSLEAGINTEAFF

D: -
size: -
V: TRBV2
J: TRBJ1-5
DNA: TGTGCCAGCAGTGAAAGGGCGGGGTCTGCGGACCAGCCCCAGCATTTT
CDR3: CASSERAGSADQPQHF

D: -
size: -
V: TRBV28
J: TRBJ1-6
DNA: TGTGCCAGCAGACTACGGCCGGGAGCCGGTAATTCACCCCTCCACTTT
CDR3: CASRLRPGAGNSPLHF

D: TRBD1
size: -
V: TRBV6-5
J: TRBJ1-2
DNA: TGTGCCAGCGGTAGACCGGGACAGGGGACTTATGGCTACACCTTC
CDR3: CASGRPGQGTYGYTF

D: -
size: -
V: TRBV15
J: TRBJ1-3
DNA: TGTGCCACCAGCAGACGCCGGTCGGCTGGAAACACCATATATTTT
CDR3: CATSRRRSAGNTIYF

D: TRBD1
size: -
V: TRBV7-8
J: TRBJ2-2
DNA: TGTGCCAGCAGCCAGAACAGGGGGCGCAACACCGGGGAGCTGTTTTTT
CDR3: CASSQNRGRNTGELFF

D: -
size: -
V: TRBV4-3
J: TRBJ1-2
DNA: TGCGCCAGCAGCCAAGGATTCCCGGAGGCCAGGGGCTACACCTTC
CDR3: CASSQGFPEARGYTF

D: -
size: once
V: TRBV7-9
J: TRBJ2-5
DNA: TGTGCCAGCAGCTCCCTCGAGGGAGAAGGGGAGACCCAGTACTTC
CDR3: CASSSLEGEGETQYF

D: TRBD1
size: -
V: TRBV7-9
J: TRBJ1-2
DNA: TGTGCCAGCAGCATAGGGACAGCTAACTATGGCTACACCTTC
CDR3: CASSIGTANYGYTF

D: -
size: -
V: TRBV5-6
J: TRBJ1-6
DNA: TGTGCCAGCAGCCTGGGGAGAATAGACTATAATTCACCCCTCCACTTT
CDR3: CASSLGRIDYNSPLHF

D: -
size: few
V: TRBV28
J: TRBJ2-7
DNA: TGTGCCAGCCACATGGACGGGGCCTACGAGCAGTACTTC
CDR3: CASHMDGAYEQYF

D: -
size: -
V: TRBV11-2
J: TRBJ1-1
DNA: TGTGCCAGCAGCTTAGCAGGGGCCACTGAAGCTTTCTTT
CDR3: CASSLAGATEAFF

D: TRBD2
size: few
V: TRBV4-1
J: TRBJ2-1
DNA: TGCGCCAGCAGCCGTATAGCGGGGGCTTACAATGAGCAGTTCTTC
CDR3: CASSRIAGAYNEQFF

D: TRBD1
size: -
V: TRBV5-1
J: TRBJ2-3
DNA: TGCGCCAGCAGAGGGGACAGCGGCACAGATACGCAGTATTTT
CDR3: CASRGDSGTDTQYF

D: TRBD2
size: -
V: TRBV10-3
J: TRBJ2-3
DNA: TGTGCCATCAGTGCCTCCGGCGGGGGGCACACAGATACGCAGTATTTT
CDR3: CAISASGGGHTDTQYF

D: -
size: -
V: TRBV30
J: TRBJ2-3
DNA: TGTGCCTGGGGGGGGGACAGGAGCACAGATACGCAGTATTTT
CDR3: CAWGGDRSTDTQYF

D: TRBD1
size: -
V: TRBV11-2
J: TRBJ2-5
DNA: TGTGCCAGCAGCTTAAGGGGGTCGGGACAGTCCCAAGAGACCCAGTACTTC
CDR3: CASSLRGSGQSQETQYF